Listed below are T cell receptor beta chains from one sample, sequenced in a study of blood T cells in healthy people across ages. MiXCR, run by TCRdb on the 5' RACE reads, gives a single entry per CDR3 protein. The table lists around 1,600,000 distinct CDR3 sequences, 35% to 45% of them singletons, with around 4% in the top ten. The sequencing sample was made of blood. Receptor source: a woman in her late teens or twenties in good health. CDR3s include the opening cysteine and the closing phenylalanine or tryptophan. A D gene is named only where the DNA matches it firmly. A clone size is listed for some rows: how often the clone was seen (once, few, many), or a class if it is expanded.

abundance	v_gene	d_gene	j_gene	CDR3nt	CDR3aa
NA	TRBV20-1	NA	TRBJ2-1	TGCAGTGAGGTAACGGGACTTCCCTACAATGAGCAGTTCTTC	CSEVTGLPYNEQFF
NA	TRBV2	TRBD1	TRBJ1-5	TGTGCCAGCAGTGAAAGGGGGCCGAAATATGGGAGCAATCAGCCCCAGCATTTT	CASSERGPKYGSNQPQHF
few	TRBV4-1	NA	TRBJ2-3	TGCGCCAGCAGCCAAGGCCAATCCCAGGTGGTAACAGATACGCAGTATTTT	CASSQGQSQVVTDTQYF
NA	TRBV18	NA	TRBJ2-1	TGTGCCAGCTCACCACCTGGGCAAAGCTCCTACAATGAGCAGTTCTTC	CASSPPGQSSYNEQFF
NA	TRBV3-1	TRBD1	TRBJ1-4	TGTGCCAGCAGCCCGACAGGGAATGATGAAAAACTGTTTTTT	CASSPTGNDEKLFF
NA	TRBV7-3	TRBD1	TRBJ2-1	TGTGCCAGCAGCTTATGGACAGGGACGAGCTCCTACAATGAGCAGTTCTTC	CASSLWTGTSSYNEQFF
NA	TRBV30	NA	TRBJ2-5	TGTGCCTGGAGTGTGCAGGCTCGTGATGGGACCCAGTACTTC	CAWSVQARDGTQYF
NA	TRBV20-1	NA	TRBJ2-7	TGCAGTGCTGGGGGCCTGAGTAGGGCTACCTACGAGCAGTACTTC	CSAGGLSRATYEQYF
NA	TRBV20-1	NA	TRBJ2-5	TGCAGTGCTATTGGGCTTGGCGAGACCCAGTACTTC	CSAIGLGETQYF
NA	TRBV20-1	TRBD2	TRBJ2-7	TGCAGTGCTAGAATAGCGGGAGTGCACAATGAGCAGTACTTC	CSARIAGVHNEQYF
few	TRBV12-3/TRBV12-4	NA	TRBJ2-3	TGTGCCAGCAGTCCTTACGCTGGTAGCACAGATACGCAGTATTTT	CASSPYAGSTDTQYF
few	TRBV7-2	TRBD2	TRBJ2-4	TGTGCCAGCAGCTTCCGACTAGCGGGGGATTCCATTCAGTACTTC	CASSFRLAGDSIQYF
few	TRBV27	TRBD1	TRBJ2-1	TGTGCCAGCAGATTAGGGGGCCCGATACATAGGGGAGAGCAGTTCTTC	CASRLGGPIHRGEQFF
NA	TRBV29-1	NA	TRBJ2-7	TGCAGCGTTGTCACAGCGGGTGTCTCCTACAATGAGCAGTACTTC	CSVVTAGVSYNEQYF
NA	TRBV4-1	TRBD1	TRBJ2-5	TGCGCCAGCAGCCATTCCCGGGACAGCCAAGAGACCCAGTACTTC	CASSHSRDSQETQYF
NA	TRBV27	TRBD1	TRBJ1-2	TGTGCCAGCAGAGCAGGGGGCCTCGGATATGGCTACACCTTC	CASRAGGLGYGYTF
few	TRBV4-1	NA	TRBJ2-4	TGCGCCAGCAGCCACCGAACCGACGGGGAGCCAAACATTCAGTACTTC	CASSHRTDGEPNIQYF
NA	TRBV12-3/TRBV12-4	NA	TRBJ1-5	TGTGCCAGCAGCCCAACCCGTAGCAATCAGCCCCAGCATTTT	CASSPTRSNQPQHF
NA	TRBV7-2	NA	TRBJ2-3	TGTGCCAGCAGCTTATGGGTCCGCACAGATACGCAGTATTTT	CASSLWVRTDTQYF
NA	TRBV18	NA	TRBJ2-1	TGTGCCAGCTCACCACCGGCCATTAACAATGAGCAGTTCTTC	CASSPPAINNEQFF
once	TRBV27	NA	TRBJ2-7	TGTGCCAGCAGCCGCTACGGCGGATTACTCTACGAGCAGTACTTC	CASSRYGGLLYEQYF
NA	TRBV27	TRBD1	TRBJ2-5	TGTGCCAGCAGTTCTTACAGGGGCTTAGTCAGAGAGACCCAGTACTTC	CASSSYRGLVRETQYF
NA	TRBV20-1	TRBD2	TRBJ2-1	TGCAGTGCTAGGAGGGGCGGGAGTTTGAATGAGCAGTTCTTC	CSARRGGSLNEQFF
few	TRBV2	NA	TRBJ1-6	TGTGCCAGCAGTCGAATCAGTTCACCCCTCCACTTT	CASSRISSPLHF
NA	TRBV6-6	TRBD1	TRBJ2-3	TGTGCCAGCACCGGACAGGGGGCAGATACGCAGTATTTT	CASTGQGADTQYF
NA	TRBV2	NA	TRBJ1-5	TGTGCCAGCAGTGACGGCCGGGCCTATAATCAGCCCCAGCATTTT	CASSDGRAYNQPQHF
NA	TRBV6-2/TRBV6-3	NA	TRBJ1-4	TGTGCCAGCACCACGGGAAGGACCGTTCGGAAACTGTTTTTT	CASTTGRTVRKLFF
NA	TRBV5-4	NA	TRBJ2-3	TGTGCCAGCAGCTTGGCCGGGACACAGCGGGATACGCAGTATTTT	CASSLAGTQRDTQYF
few	TRBV7-2	TRBD2	TRBJ2-3	TGTGTCAGCAGCTCGGGACTAGCCACAGATACGCAGTATTTT	CVSSSGLATDTQYF
once	TRBV11-2	NA	TRBJ1-2	TGTGCCAGCAGCTCTCTGCGAGTTCCCAACTATGGCTACACCTTC	CASSSLRVPNYGYTF
once	TRBV5-1	TRBD1	TRBJ1-1	TGCGCCAGCAGCCTGGGACAGGTTTGGACTGAAGCTTTCTTT	CASSLGQVWTEAFF
NA	TRBV3-1	NA	TRBJ2-3	TGTGCCAGCAGCCAATCCTCCCAGGGAGATACGCAGTATTTT	CASSQSSQGDTQYF
once	TRBV24-1	NA	TRBJ1-2	TGTGCCACCAGTGACGGGGATGATGGCTACACCTTC	CATSDGDDGYTF
few	TRBV20-1	NA	TRBJ2-5	TGCAGTGCTAGGAGTAGCGGAAAACAAGAGACCCAGTACTTC	CSARSSGKQETQYF
NA	TRBV27	NA	TRBJ1-4	TGTGCCGGCAGTACCTCGCTTCGGGAAAAACTGTTTTTT	CAGSTSLREKLFF
NA	TRBV29-1	NA	TRBJ2-7	TGCAGCGTTGAAGGACCAAGAGCCTACGAGCAGTACTTC	CSVEGPRAYEQYF
few	TRBV29-1	NA	TRBJ2-3	TGCAGCGTCAGCTACGGCGGCACAGATACGCAGTATTTT	CSVSYGGTDTQYF
NA	TRBV27	NA	TRBJ2-5	TGTGCCAGCAGTCCCACAGGATTGCACTACAATGAGCAGTACTTC	CASSPTGLHYNEQYF
NA	TRBV29-1	NA	TRBJ2-1	TGTAGTCGTTCTTTTGGCAATGAGCAGTTCTTC	CSRSFGNEQFF
NA	TRBV7-2	TRBD2	TRBJ2-7	TGTGCCAGCAGCCCCTCCCGGACTAGTAAGCGCGAGCAGTACTTC	CASSPSRTSKREQYF
NA	TRBV27	NA	TRBJ2-7	TGTGCCAGCAGTATTACAGTTCCGTCTAACGAGCAGTACTTC	CASSITVPSNEQYF
few	TRBV4-3	NA	TRBJ2-1	TGCGCCAGCAGCGCCAACCGGGATTACCCTTACAATGAGCAGTTCTTC	CASSANRDYPYNEQFF
NA	TRBV11-2	TRBD2	TRBJ2-7	TGTGCCAGCAGCCTGCCGGGCGGGAGCTCCTACAATGAGCAGTACTTC	CASSLPGGSSYNEQYF
NA	TRBV29-1	TRBD1	TRBJ2-1	TGCAGCGTTGAGCTAGTCCGGGACAGGGGCTATGAGCAGATCTTC	CSVELVRDRGYEQIF
NA	TRBV27	TRBD2	TRBJ2-7	TGTGCCAGCAGTATGACTAGCGGTTACTACAATGAGCAGTACTTC	CASSMTSGYYNEQYF
NA	TRBV19	TRBD2	TRBJ2-5	TGTGCCAGTAGACTGACTAGCGGGCGCCAAGAGACCCAGTACTTC	CASRLTSGRQETQYF
NA	TRBV12-3/TRBV12-4	NA	TRBJ1-1	TGTGCCAGCAATCCGGGAAGGAACACTGAAGCTTTCTTT	CASNPGRNTEAFF
NA	TRBV20-1	TRBD1	TRBJ2-7	TGCAGTGCTAGAGGCGGACAGGAGTTAGGGAATGAGCAGTACTTC	CSARGGQELGNEQYF
once	TRBV29-1	TRBD1	TRBJ2-3	TGCAGCGTTGCACGGGACAGCACCACAGATACGCAGTATTTT	CSVARDSTTDTQYF
NA	TRBV7-2	NA	TRBJ1-4	TGTGCCAGCACAGGGGCTGGAAAACTGTTTTTT	CASTGAGKLFF
NA	TRBV27	NA	TRBJ2-7	TGTGCCAGCAGTTGCGCGGGATCCCACGAGCAGTACTTC	CASSCAGSHEQYF
NA	TRBV24-1	TRBD2	TRBJ2-5	TGTGCCACCAGTGATCCCGTAGCGGGAGAGCGGGAGACCCAGTACTTC	CATSDPVAGERETQYF
few	TRBV2	NA	TRBJ1-2	TGTGCCAGCAGAAGACAGGAATCTTATGGCTACACCTTC	CASRRQESYGYTF